This TCR beta chain appears in the sequencing data of a study of blood T cell repertoires in COVID-19. On the study more broadly: Sites across the United States, Italy and Spain contributed samples from acute and convalescent COVID-19.

Participants were aged about 18 to 100 years, lived in 25 or so US areas, and enrolled virtually. Participants' reported clinical history set cohort assignment. Donors in Cohort 3 who had recovered were those with two negative PCRs, healthcare professional clearance, or resolution of their symptoms. The germline V gene has CDR1 SNHLY and CDR2 FYNNEI. The ends lost 4 bases at V and 5 bases at J; junction bases unmatched: 11. The CDR3 totals 17 residues. The table came from immunoSEQ multiplex PCR; TCRdb's copy has only in-frame clones and leaves some out. The sample has about 350,000 clones, over 75% seen once.

This sequence originates from a woman under 40 who had recovered from COVID-19. The chain recombines TRBV2 with TRBJ1-1, with 12 positions matching TRBD1. The sequenced material came from PBMCs or T cells enriched from blood (not recorded which). Here the CDR3 DNA reads TGTGCCAGCAGTGTCATGGGACAGGGGGCGAGGGTTACTGAAGCTTTCTTT. It yields the protein CASSVMGQGARVTEAFF.